This TCR beta chain was identified in a study of blood T cell repertoires in COVID-19. Per the study methods: Cell counts per sample came from amplifying reference gene primers. Only in-frame clones appear in the TCRdb table, and some are missing; sequencing was by immunoSEQ multiplex PCR. D and trimming come from the DNA, and the V and J calls and clone size come from that table. This sample yields roughly 180,000 clones, of which more than 65% are seen a single time; roughly 5.7% belongs to the top ten. This clonotype was obtained from a woman aged 40 to 50 with acute COVID-19. Material: PBMCs or T cells enriched from blood (not recorded which).

DNA for the CDR3: TGTGCCTCAATCCCGCGGGACAGGGGATGGGGTACTGAAGCTTTCTTT. Its translation: CASIPRDRGWGTEAFF. This chain links TRBV30 with TRBJ1-1, with 10 bases matching TRBD1. This CDR3 comprises 16 residues. The germline CDR1 and CDR2 sequences are GTSNPN and SVGIG (reference sequence). V shed 7 bases and J 5 bases; nucleotides not matched to a gene: 16.